This T cell receptor beta chain came from a study of response to subunit inactivated influenza vaccine. This clonotype was counted a single time. TCRdb reprocessed the RT-PCR reads via MiXCR and lists one record per CDR3 protein. This sample yields about 520,000 distinct CDR3 sequences, of which 25% are seen a single time; approximately 1.9% belongs to the top ten. V dropped 5 bases and J dropped 0 bases, with 17 bases sitting between them. This CDR3 has 16 residues. Germline V lookup: CDR1 SEHNR, CDR2 FQNEAQ (reference sequence). The chain has TRBV7-9 and TRBJ2-7, with unresolved D. This receptor was identified in a man between 50 and 59 years old who received an inactivated influenza vaccine. The material was CD4+ T cells sorted from PBMCs, obtained roughly 5 days after vaccination. CDR3 sequence reads: CASSRPSQSPSYEQYF. The CDR3 nucleotides read TGTGCCAGCAGCAGACCAAGTCAGAGCCCCTCCTACGAGCAGTACTTC.